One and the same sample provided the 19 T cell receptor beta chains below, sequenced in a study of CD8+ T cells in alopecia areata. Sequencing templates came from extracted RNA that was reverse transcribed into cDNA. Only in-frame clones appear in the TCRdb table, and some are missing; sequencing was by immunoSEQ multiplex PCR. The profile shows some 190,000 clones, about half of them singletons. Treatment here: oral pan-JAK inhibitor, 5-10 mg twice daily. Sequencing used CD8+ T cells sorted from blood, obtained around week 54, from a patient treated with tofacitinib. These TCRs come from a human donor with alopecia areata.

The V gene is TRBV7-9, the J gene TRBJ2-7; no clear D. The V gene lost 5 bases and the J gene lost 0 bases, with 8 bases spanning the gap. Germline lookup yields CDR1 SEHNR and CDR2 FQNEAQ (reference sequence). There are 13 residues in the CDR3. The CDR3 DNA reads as TGTGCCAGCAGCCCGGTAAGCTCCTACGAGCAGTACTTC. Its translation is CASSPVSSYEQYF.

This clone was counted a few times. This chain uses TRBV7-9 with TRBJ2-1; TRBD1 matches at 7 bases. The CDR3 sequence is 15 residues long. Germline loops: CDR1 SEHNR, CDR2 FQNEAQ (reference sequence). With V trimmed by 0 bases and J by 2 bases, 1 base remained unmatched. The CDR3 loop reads CASSLAQGTYNEQFF. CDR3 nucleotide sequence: TGTGCCAGCAGCTTAGCACAGGGGACCTACAATGAGCAGTTCTTC.

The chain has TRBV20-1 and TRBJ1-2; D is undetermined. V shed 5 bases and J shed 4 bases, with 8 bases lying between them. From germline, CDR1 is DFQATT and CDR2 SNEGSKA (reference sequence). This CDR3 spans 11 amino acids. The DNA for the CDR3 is TGCAGTGCTGTCAGTGGCTATGGCTACACCTTC. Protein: CSAVSGYGYTF.

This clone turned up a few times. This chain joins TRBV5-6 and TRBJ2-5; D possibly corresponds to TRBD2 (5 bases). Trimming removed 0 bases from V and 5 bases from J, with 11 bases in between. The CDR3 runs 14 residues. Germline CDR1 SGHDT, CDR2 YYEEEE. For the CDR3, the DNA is TGTGCCAGCAGCTTGGCGGGCGGGTCGGAGACCCAGTACTTC. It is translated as CASSLAGGSETQYF.

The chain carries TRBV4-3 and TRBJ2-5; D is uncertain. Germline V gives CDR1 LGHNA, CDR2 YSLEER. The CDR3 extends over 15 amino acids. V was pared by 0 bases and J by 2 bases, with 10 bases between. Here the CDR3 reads CASSQDGAVQETQYF. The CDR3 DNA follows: TGCGCCAGCAGCCAAGACGGTGCAGTTCAAGAGACCCAGTACTTC.

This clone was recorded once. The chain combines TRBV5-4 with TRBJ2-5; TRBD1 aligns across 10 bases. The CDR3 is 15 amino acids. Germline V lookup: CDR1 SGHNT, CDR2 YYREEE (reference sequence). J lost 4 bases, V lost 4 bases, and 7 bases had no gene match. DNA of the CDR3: TGTGCCAGCAGCGGGGGACAGGGGATTGCAGAGACCCAGTACTTC. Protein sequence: CASSGGQGIAETQYF.

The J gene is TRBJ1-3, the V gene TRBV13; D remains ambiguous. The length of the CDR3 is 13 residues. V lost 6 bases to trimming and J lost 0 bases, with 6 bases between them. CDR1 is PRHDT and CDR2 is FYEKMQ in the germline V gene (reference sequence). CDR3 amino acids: CASRRSSGNTIYF. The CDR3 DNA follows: TGTGCCAGCAGAAGGAGCTCTGGAAACACCATATATTTT.

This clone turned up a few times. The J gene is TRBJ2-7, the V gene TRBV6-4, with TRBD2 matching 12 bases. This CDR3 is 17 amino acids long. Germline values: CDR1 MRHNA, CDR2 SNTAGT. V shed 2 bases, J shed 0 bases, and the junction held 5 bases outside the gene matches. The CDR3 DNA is TGTGCCAGCAGTGACGGGACTAGCGGGCTAAGCTCCTACGAGCAGTACTTC. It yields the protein CASSDGTSGLSSYEQYF.

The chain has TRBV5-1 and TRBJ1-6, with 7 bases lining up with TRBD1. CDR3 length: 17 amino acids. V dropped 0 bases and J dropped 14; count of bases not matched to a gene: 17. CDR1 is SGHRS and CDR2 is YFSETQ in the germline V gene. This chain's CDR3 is CASSLGTDRAHLTSLHF. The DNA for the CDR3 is TGCGCCAGCAGCTTGGGGACCGACAGGGCTCATCTTACTTCCCTCCACTTT.

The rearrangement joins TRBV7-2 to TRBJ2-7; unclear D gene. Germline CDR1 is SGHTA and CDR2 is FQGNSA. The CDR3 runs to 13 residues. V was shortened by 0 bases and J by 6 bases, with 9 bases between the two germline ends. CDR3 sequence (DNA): TGTGCCAGCAGCTTAGCTCTGCGCAGCGAGCAGTACTTC. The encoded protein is CASSLALRSEQYF.

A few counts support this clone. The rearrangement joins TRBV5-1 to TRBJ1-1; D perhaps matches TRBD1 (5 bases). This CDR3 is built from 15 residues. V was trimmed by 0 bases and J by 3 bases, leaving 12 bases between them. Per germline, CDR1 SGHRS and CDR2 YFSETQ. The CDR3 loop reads CASSLGSGFYTEAFF. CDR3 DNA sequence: TGCGCCAGCAGCTTGGGATCAGGGTTTTACACTGAAGCTTTCTTT.

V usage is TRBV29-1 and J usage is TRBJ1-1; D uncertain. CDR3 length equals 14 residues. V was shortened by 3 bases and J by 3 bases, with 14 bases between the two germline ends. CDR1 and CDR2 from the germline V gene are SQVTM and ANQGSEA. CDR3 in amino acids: CSVDSGNGDTEAFF. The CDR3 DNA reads TGCAGCGTTGATTCGGGAAATGGGGACACTGAAGCTTTCTTT.

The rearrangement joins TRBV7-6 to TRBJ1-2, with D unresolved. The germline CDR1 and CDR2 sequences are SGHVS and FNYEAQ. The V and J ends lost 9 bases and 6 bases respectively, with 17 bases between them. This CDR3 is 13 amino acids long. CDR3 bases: TGTGCCAGTAGTAGGGTGACTGACGATGGCTACACCTTC. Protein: CASSRVTDDGYTF.

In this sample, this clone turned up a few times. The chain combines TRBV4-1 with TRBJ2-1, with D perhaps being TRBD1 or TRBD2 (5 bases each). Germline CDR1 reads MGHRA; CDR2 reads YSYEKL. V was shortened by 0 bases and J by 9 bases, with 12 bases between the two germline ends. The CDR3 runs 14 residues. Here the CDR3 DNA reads TGCGCCAGCAGCCAAGATGCAGAGGGGCTTGAGCAGTTCTTC. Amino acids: CASSQDAEGLEQFF.

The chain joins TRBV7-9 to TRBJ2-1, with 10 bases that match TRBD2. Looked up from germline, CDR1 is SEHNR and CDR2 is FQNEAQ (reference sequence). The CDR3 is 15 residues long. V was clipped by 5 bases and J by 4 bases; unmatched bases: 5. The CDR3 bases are TGTGCCAGCAGCCGGACTAGCGGTGAATACAATGAGCAGTTCTTC. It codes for CASSRTSGEYNEQFF.

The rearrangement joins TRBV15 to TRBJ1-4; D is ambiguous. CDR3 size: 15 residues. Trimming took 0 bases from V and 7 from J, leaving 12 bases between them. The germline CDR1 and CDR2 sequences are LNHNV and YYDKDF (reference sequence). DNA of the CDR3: TGTGCCACCAGCAGAGATAGACACGGGATTGAAAAACTGTTTTTT. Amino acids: CATSRDRHGIEKLFF.

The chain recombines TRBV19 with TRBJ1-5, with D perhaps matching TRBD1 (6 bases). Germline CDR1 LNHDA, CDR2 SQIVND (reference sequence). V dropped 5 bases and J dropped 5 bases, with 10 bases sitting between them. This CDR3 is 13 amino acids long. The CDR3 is CASSAGEDQPQHF. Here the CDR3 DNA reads TGTGCCAGTAGTGCAGGGGAGGATCAGCCCCAGCATTTT.

CDR3 sequence: CATNRGGTEAFF. Written as DNA, the CDR3 is TGTGCCACCAACAGGGGAGGAACTGAAGCTTTCTTT. This chain links TRBV13 with TRBJ1-1, with TRBD1 identical over 7 bases. The length of the CDR3 is 12 residues. The V and J ends lost 10 bases and 5 bases, in that order; junction bases with no gene match: 7. Germline loops: CDR1 PRHDT, CDR2 FYEKMQ (reference sequence).

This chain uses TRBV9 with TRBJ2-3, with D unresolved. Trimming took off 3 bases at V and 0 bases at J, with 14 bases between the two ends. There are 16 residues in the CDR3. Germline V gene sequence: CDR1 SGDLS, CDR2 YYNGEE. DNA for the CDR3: TGTGCCAGCAGCGGCCCGGACGGAGCTAGCACAGATACGCAGTATTTT. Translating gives CASSGPDGASTDTQYF. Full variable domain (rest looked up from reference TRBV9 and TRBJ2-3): DSGVTQTPKHLITATGQRVTLRCSPRSGDLSVYWYQQSLDQGLQFLIQYYNGEERAKGNILERFSAQQFPDLHSELNLSSLELGDSALYFCASSGPDGASTDTQYFGPGTRLTVL.